The rows below give T cell receptor beta chains drawn from one sample of a study of cytomegalovirus exposure and HLA in healthy donors. Using immunoSEQ multiplex PCR, the repertoire was profiled, and TCRdb retains in-frame clones only, with some absent. The table shows some 110,000 clones, with roughly 70% occurring only once. The sample was PBMCs. The receptors here all came from a young woman in good health and CMV-seronegative. Each CDR3 is given with its conserved first and last residue. Each record gives: J gene, clone size, D gene, V gene, CDR3 DNA, CDR3 protein. A D gene is named only where the DNA matches it firmly. Size is omitted from some rows. Given values are once, few, many or a class for expanded clones.

TRBJ1-2 . . TRBV5-1 TGCGCCAGCAGCTTGCAGTGGGGGCAGGGTTCGAGCTACACCTTC CASSLQWGQGSSYTF
TRBJ2-3 once . TRBV5-1 TGCGCCAGCAGCCCCACAGCGGGCACAGATACGCAGTATTTT CASSPTAGTDTQYF
TRBJ2-3 . TRBD2 TRBV5-6 TGTGCCAGCAGCTTCGACCGACTAGCGGGATACACAGATACGCAGTATTTT CASSFDRLAGYTDTQYF
TRBJ2-3 few . TRBV13 TGTGCCAGCAGCAACCAGGCAGGGGTGCGCACAGATACGCAGTATTTT CASSNQAGVRTDTQYF
TRBJ1-2 . . TRBV6-1 TGTGCCAGCAGTGAAGCGCTCGGGGGGCGGGGTGGCTACACCTTC CASSEALGGRGGYTF
TRBJ1-1 . . TRBV5-1 TGCGCCAGCAGCTTGGTGGGGGGGCAGGGTACTGAAGCTTTCTTT CASSLVGGQGTEAFF
TRBJ1-2 . . TRBV7-2 TGTGCCAGCAGCTCCGGGACTTTAGCTAACTATGGCTACACCTTC CASSSGTLANYGYTF
TRBJ1-1 . . TRBV6-5 TGTGCCAGCAGTTACTCGACTTACGGTTACACTGAAGCTTTCTTT CASSYSTYGYTEAFF
TRBJ1-6 . . TRBV6-5 TGTGCCAGCAGACCCCCCGGCTCCTATAATTCACCCCTCCACTTT CASRPPGSYNSPLHF
TRBJ1-2 few TRBD1 TRBV5-6 TGTGCCAGCAGCCTTGGACAGGCTAACTATGGCTACACCTTC CASSLGQANYGYTF
TRBJ2-7 . TRBD2 TRBV6-5 TGTGCCAGCAGTTCGACTAGCGCGCTTCGAGGGAAGTACTTC CASSSTSALRGKYF
TRBJ1-1 . . TRBV25-1 TGTGCCAGCAAGAGGGAGGGGAACACTGAAGCTTTCTTT CASKREGNTEAFF
TRBJ2-7 . TRBD1 TRBV16 TGTGCCAGCAGCCAATACGGGACAGGATACGAGCAGTACTTC CASSQYGTGYEQYF
TRBJ2-1 . TRBD1 TRBV7-2 TGTGCCAGCAGCTTAGCGGGACAGGGGTACAATGAGCAGTTCTTC CASSLAGQGYNEQFF
TRBJ1-1 few . TRBV5-1 TGCGCCAGCGGCGGGGTGAACACTGAAGCTTTCTTT CASGGVNTEAFF
TRBJ1-2 . . TRBV6-5 TGTGCCAGCAGTTCTGACGGGGGCTATGGCTACACCTTC CASSSDGGYGYTF
TRBJ2-1 . TRBD1 TRBV5-1 TGCGCCAGCAGAGCCGGGACAGGGGGATTCAATGAGCAGTTCTTC CASRAGTGGFNEQFF
TRBJ1-2 . . TRBV7-9 TGTGCCAGCAGCTTAGACATTAACTATGGCTACACCTTC CASSLDINYGYTF
TRBJ2-1 . . TRBV5-1 TGCGCCAGCAGCTTCCGTAAGGGGTTTTCCCACAATGAGCAGTTCTTC CASSFRKGFSHNEQFF
TRBJ2-1 . . TRBV29-1 TGCAGCGCAATTGTCGGGGTCAGCGAGCAGTTCTTC CSAIVGVSEQFF
TRBJ1-1 . TRBD1 TRBV29-1 TGCAGCTCAGGACAGGGAGACACTGAAGCTTTCTTT CSSGQGDTEAFF
TRBJ1-2 few . TRBV27 TGTGCCAGCAGTTTAACAGGCCTTTCCGGCGGCTACACCTTC CASSLTGLSGGYTF
TRBJ1-3 . TRBD1 TRBV30 TGTGCCTGGAGTTTAGGGACAGGCTCTGGAAACACCATATATTTT CAWSLGTGSGNTIYF
TRBJ1-1 . . TRBV6-5 TGTGCCAGCAGTTACTCGAGTCAAGCTGAAGCTTTCTTT CASSYSSQAEAFF
TRBJ1-2 . TRBD1 TRBV30 TGTGCCTGGCGGACAGGACGGGGCTACACCTTC CAWRTGRGYTF
TRBJ1-2 . . TRBV7-9 TGTGCCACCCCCTCCGGAGCGGAAGGCTACACCTTC CATPSGAEGYTF
TRBJ2-1 . TRBD1 TRBV5-1 TGCGCCAGCAGCTTGGGGGTGGGGACAGGGGTGAATGAGCAGTTCTTC CASSLGVGTGVNEQFF
TRBJ1-1 . . TRBV5-1 TGCGCCAGCAGCGGCGGAGCGAACACTGAAGCTTTCTTT CASSGGANTEAFF
TRBJ1-1 . TRBD1 TRBV19 TGTGCCAGTAGTATTGGGGACAGTAGGAACACTGAAGCTTTCTTT CASSIGDSRNTEAFF
TRBJ2-1 . . TRBV30 TGTGCCTGGAGTGTACGTTACATCGAGTTCTTC CAWSVRYIEFF
TRBJ2-7 . . TRBV6-6 TGTGCCAGCAGCGTTACAGAGACCTACGAGCAGTACTTC CASSVTETYEQYF
TRBJ1-1 . . TRBV7-8 TGTGCCAGCAGCTTGGCTGGGGCGGGGGCTGAAGCTTTCTTT CASSLAGAGAEAFF
TRBJ1-1 . TRBD1 TRBV19 TGTGCCAGTAACCTCCTGGACAGGGGGAACACTGAAGCTTTCTTT CASNLLDRGNTEAFF
TRBJ2-5 . . TRBV27 TGTGCCAGCAGTACGGGAATTAGACAAGAGACCCAGTACTTC CASSTGIRQETQYF
TRBJ2-2 . . TRBV25-1 TGTGCCAGCATCCTTACTAACACCGGGGAGCTGTTTTTT CASILTNTGELFF